The clone carrying this T cell receptor beta chain was detected only a few times. This entry comes from a study of T cell repertoires in cytomegalovirus infection. V lost 3 bases, J lost 9 bases, and 10 bases stayed unmatched. The germline V gene encodes CDR1 DFQATT and CDR2 SNEGSKA (reference sequence). This CDR3 spans 15 amino acids. MiXCR, applied by TCRdb to the reads, yields one record per CDR3 protein. The sample records about 140,000 distinct CDR3 sequences, roughly 6.5% being singletons. This clonotype was obtained from a human donor in good health (CMV status not recorded). Some clones in this sample may be carry-over from other donors' samples. The sample comprised PBMCs. The rearrangement uses TRBV20-1 and TRBJ2-5, with 13 bases identical to TRBD2. CDR3 residues: CSARRGTSGAGAQYF. For the CDR3, the DNA is TGCAGTGCTAGGCGAGGGACTAGCGGGGCCGGGGCCCAGTACTTC.